The 9 T cell receptor beta chains below come from one sample, sequenced in a study of human thymus T cells. Thymus tissue for the work was resected from patients undergoing corrective heart surgery. TCRdb's table, derived via immunoSEQ multiplex PCR, lists solely in-frame clones and lacks some. Of about 130,000 clones in the sample, around 96% were seen once. The sample comprised thymus tissue. The receptors here all came from a boy younger than two with a congenital heart defect but otherwise immunologically healthy.

This clone was counted a single time. The genes are TRBV9 and TRBJ1-1, with D perhaps TRBD1 (6 bases). Trimming removed 6 bases at V and 5 bases at J, with 23 bases between. The germline V gene encodes CDR1 SGDLS and CDR2 YYNGEE. This CDR3 contains 16 residues. The CDR3: CASKIIGARRGTEAFF. In nucleotides, the CDR3 is TGTGCCAGCAAAATAATCGGGGCCCGAAGGGGGACTGAAGCTTTCTTT. Filled out from reference TRBV9 and TRBJ1-1, the complete variable domain reads DSGVTQTPKHLITATGQRVTLRCSPRSGDLSVYWYQQSLDQGLQFLIQYYNGEERAKGNILERFSAQQFPDLHSELNLSSLELGDSALYFCASKIIGARRGTEAFFGQGTRLTVV.

The rearrangement links TRBV5-1 to TRBJ2-7; no reliable D call. The CDR3 consists of 14 residues. Germline V gene lookup returns CDR1 SGHRS and CDR2 YFSETQ. V shed 1 base and J shed 0 bases, with 8 bases lying between them. The CDR3 sequence is CASSLRATSYEQYF. CDR3 in DNA: TGCGCCAGCAGCTTGCGGGCTACCTCCTACGAGCAGTACTTC.

The V call is TRBV6-1, the J call TRBJ1-3; perhaps TRBD1 as D (5 bases). In germline, CDR1 is MNHNS, CDR2 SASEGT. The CDR3 sequence is 16 residues long. V lost 0 bases and J 8 bases, leaving 17 bases between the germline ends. CDR3 bases: TGTGCCAGCAGTGAAGCGCTTCCCTGGCAGGGCTACACCATATATTTT. Its translation: CASSEALPWQGYTIYF.

The V gene is TRBV11-2, the J gene TRBJ1-5; D is ambiguous. This CDR3 has 13 residues. Germline V lookup: CDR1 SGHAT, CDR2 FQNNGV. V lost 1 base to trimming and J lost 1 base, with 2 bases between them. This CDR3 reads CASSLGSNQPQHF. The CDR3 DNA is TGTGCCAGCAGCTTAGGAAGCAATCAGCCCCAGCATTTT.

The rearrangement joins TRBV5-6 to TRBJ1-1; D unclear. Germline lookup yields CDR1 SGHDT and CDR2 YYEEEE. V shed 7 bases and J shed 1 base, with 8 bases lying between them. CDR3 length: 12 residues. CDR3 nucleotides: TGTGCCAGCCTCAACCAGAACACTGAAGCTTTCTTT. Translated: CASLNQNTEAFF.

CDR3 sequence: CATGSEQFF. DNA of the CDR3: TGTGCCACCGGAAGTGAGCAGTTCTTC. The V call is TRBV28, the J call TRBJ2-1, with D unclear. Germline lookup yields CDR1 MDHEN and CDR2 SYDVKM. Trimming removed 10 bases at V and 9 bases at J, with 7 bases between. The CDR3 runs to 9 residues.

The chain recombines TRBV5-1 with TRBJ1-1, with 8 nucleotides matching TRBD1. V was pared by 2 bases and J by 2 bases, with 2 bases of the junction left unmatched. The germline CDR1 and CDR2 sequences are SGHRS and YFSETQ. The CDR3 consists of 14 residues. The CDR3 reads CASSFRGLNTEAFF. The CDR3 DNA reads as TGCGCCAGCAGCTTCAGGGGGCTCAACACTGAAGCTTTCTTT. Together with reference TRBV5-1 and TRBJ1-1, the CDR3 gives the full variable domain: KAGVTQTPRYLIKTRGQQVTLSCSPISGHRSVSWYQQTPGQGLQFLFEYFSETQRNKGNFPGRFSGRQFSNSRSEMNVSTLELGDSALYLCASSFRGLNTEAFFGQGTRLTVV.

V and J are TRBV5-1 and TRBJ1-6; no firm D call. The CDR3 runs 16 residues. Per the germline V gene, CDR1 is SGHRS and CDR2 is YFSETQ. V shed 1 base and J shed 4 bases, with 12 bases lying between them. Here the CDR3 DNA reads TGCGCCAGCAGCTTGAGTCCTGGACGGTATAATTCACCCCTCCACTTT. Translation gives CASSLSPGRYNSPLHF. The entire variable domain, with the rest obtained from reference TRBV5-1 and TRBJ1-6, is as follows: KAGVTQTPRYLIKTRGQQVTLSCSPISGHRSVSWYQQTPGQGLQFLFEYFSETQRNKGNFPGRFSGRQFSNSRSEMNVSTLELGDSALYLCASSLSPGRYNSPLHFGNGTRLTVT.

This clone was detected once. The chain has TRBV15 and TRBJ1-5; a possible D gene is TRBD1 (6 bases). Germline lookup yields CDR1 LNHNV and CDR2 YYDKDF (reference sequence). The CDR3 covers 20 residues. Trimming pared 5 bases from V and 0 bases from J, leaving 26 bases between. In DNA, the CDR3 is TGTGCCACCAGCGGATACGGGACATCCAGAAGCTTTTATAGCAATCAGCCCCAGCATTTT. This sequence encodes CATSGYGTSRSFYSNQPQHF.